This T cell receptor beta chain originates from a study of CD8 T cells in ankylosing spondylitis. The study's findings and limits: Characteristic, it appeared, of ankylosing spondylitis blood was a TCR beta motif of about eight highly homologous variants. Matched synovial fluid from ankylosing spondylitis patients was reported to be enriched for disease-linked clones. Relatively rare in peripheral blood, disease-linked clones were also CD8+.

To note about this clonotype: Its antigen remains unknown.

After removal of 4 bases from V and 1 base from J, the junction contained 2 bases not matched to a gene. Germline CDR1 is MRHNA and CDR2 is SNTAGT. This CDR3 is 15 amino acids long. TCRdb redid the calling of the 5' RACE reads with MiXCR, one entry per CDR3 protein. Of 350,000 to 400,000 distinct CDR3 sequences in the sample, 20% were seen once. The TCR sequence derives from a male donor with ankylosing spondylitis or in good health (not recorded which). Sequencing was done on a sample of blood, either unsorted or a sorted T cell fraction (not recorded which). The chain uses TRBV6-4 and TRBJ2-2; the match to TRBD1 covers 8 bases. In nucleotides, the CDR3 is TGTGCCAGCAGTGTCGGGACAGGGAACACCGGGGAGCTGTTTTTT. This translates into CASSVGTGNTGELFF.